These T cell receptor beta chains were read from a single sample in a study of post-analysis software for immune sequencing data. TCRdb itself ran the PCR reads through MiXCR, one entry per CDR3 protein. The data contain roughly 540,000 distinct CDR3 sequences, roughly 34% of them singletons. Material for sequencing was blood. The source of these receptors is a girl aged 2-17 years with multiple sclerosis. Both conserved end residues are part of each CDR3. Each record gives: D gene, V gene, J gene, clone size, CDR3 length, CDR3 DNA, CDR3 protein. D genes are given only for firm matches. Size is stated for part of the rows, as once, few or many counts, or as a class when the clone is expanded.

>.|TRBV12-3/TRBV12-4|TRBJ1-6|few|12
TGTGCCAGCAGACCTGGGAATTCACCCCTCCACTTT
CASRPGNSPLHF
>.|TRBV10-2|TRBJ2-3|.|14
TGCGCCAGCAGTGAGGGCAGGGGGGCAGATACGCAGTATTTT
CASSEGRGADTQYF
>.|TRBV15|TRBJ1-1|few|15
TGTGCCACCAGCAGAGATTTTACGGGGCCCCGGGGTGCTTTCTTT
CATSRDFTGPRGAFF
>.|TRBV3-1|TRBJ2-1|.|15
TGTGCCAGCAGCAGGGCCTTTCAGGGCTACAATGAGCAGTTCTTC
CASSRAFQGYNEQFF
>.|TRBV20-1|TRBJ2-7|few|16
TGCAGTGCTAATGTGCCCCCGCGCAGGTACGTCTACGAGCAGTACTTC
CSANVPPRRYVYEQYF
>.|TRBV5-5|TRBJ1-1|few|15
TGTGCCAGCAACTACCTCCCCTGGGCCTACACTGAAGCTTTCTTT
CASNYLPWAYTEAFF
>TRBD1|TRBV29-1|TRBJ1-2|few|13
TGCAGCGCCCTAGGACAGGCCGTCTTTGGCTACACCTTC
CSALGQAVFGYTF
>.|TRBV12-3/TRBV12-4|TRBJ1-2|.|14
TGTGCCAGTCTGGGGACGGGGGTGAAGTATGGCTACACCTTC
CASLGTGVKYGYTF
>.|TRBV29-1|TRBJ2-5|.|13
TGCAGCGTCGGGCGGACTATTAGGGAGACCCGGTACTTC
CSVGRTIRETRYF
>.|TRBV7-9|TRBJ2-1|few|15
TGTGCCAGCAGCCCCCCTGCGCCGACCTACAATGAGCAGTTCTTC
CASSPPAPTYNEQFF
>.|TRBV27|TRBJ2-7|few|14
TGTGCCAGCAGTTTAGGAGCCAGGGAAAACGAGCAGTACTTC
CASSLGARENEQYF
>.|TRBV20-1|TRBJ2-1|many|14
TGCAGTGCTAGAGCACAGGTCTCCTACAATGAGCAGTTCTTC
CSARAQVSYNEQFF
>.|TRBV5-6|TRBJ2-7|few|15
TGTGCCAGCAGCTTGTTAGGGAATTACGCCTACGAGCAGTACTTC
CASSLLGNYAYEQYF
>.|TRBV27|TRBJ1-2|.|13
TGTGCCAGCAGTTTCGGGGGCGCCTATGGCTACACCTTC
CASSFGGAYGYTF
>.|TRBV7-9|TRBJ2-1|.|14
TGTGCCAGCAGCTTACCCCCCTTTTGGAATGAGCAGTTCTTC
CASSLPPFWNEQFF
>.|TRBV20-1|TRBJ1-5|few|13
TGCAGTGCTAACTCAGGGAATAGTCAGCCCCAGCATTTT
CSANSGNSQPQHF
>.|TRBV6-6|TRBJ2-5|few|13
TGTGCCAGCAGTTACTGGGGTGGCGAGACCCAGTACTTC
CASSYWGGETQYF
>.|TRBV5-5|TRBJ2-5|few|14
TGTGCCAGCAGCGTACAAACCCGGCGGGAGACCCAGTACTTC
CASSVQTRRETQYF
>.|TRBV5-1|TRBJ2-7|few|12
TGCGCCAGCAGCTTGGCTAGCGAGGCCCAGTACTTC
CASSLASEAQYF
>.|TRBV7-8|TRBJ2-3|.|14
TGTGCCAGCAGCTTGCCCTCCCAAGGAGATACGCAGTATTTT
CASSLPSQGDTQYF
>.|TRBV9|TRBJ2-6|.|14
TGTGTCAGCATGGGAGCAACTGGGGCCAACGTCCTGACTTTC
CVSMGATGANVLTF
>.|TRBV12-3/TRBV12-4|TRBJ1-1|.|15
TGTGCCAGCAGCCTGCTGCCGGGCCCGAACACTGAAGCTTTCTTT
CASSLLPGPNTEAFF
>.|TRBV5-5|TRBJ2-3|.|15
TGTACCAGCAGCTTGGATGGACTGATCACAGATACGCAGTATTTT
CTSSLDGLITDTQYF
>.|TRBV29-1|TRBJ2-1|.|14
TGCAGCGTTGATGGGGCAGGGAATAGGAATGAGCAGTTCTTC
CSVDGAGNRNEQFF
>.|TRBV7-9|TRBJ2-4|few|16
TGTGCCAGCAGCTCTGGCGGGGGCACAGACAAAAACATTCAGTACTTC
CASSSGGGTDKNIQYF
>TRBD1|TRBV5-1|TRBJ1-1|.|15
TGCGCCACCAAAGGACAGGGAAGGGCGAACACTGAAGCTTTCTTT
CATKGQGRANTEAFF
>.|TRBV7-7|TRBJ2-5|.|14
TGTGCCAGCAGCACCTCTGCGGGCGGGGAGACCCAGTACTTC
CASSTSAGGETQYF
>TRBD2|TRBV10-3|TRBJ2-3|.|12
TGTGCCGCTCGGGGGGTGGCAGATACGCAGTATTTT
CAARGVADTQYF
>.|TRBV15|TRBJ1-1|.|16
TGTGCCGCCAGCAGGAACAGGGCAGGGATAAACACTGAAGCTTTCTTT
CAASRNRAGINTEAFF
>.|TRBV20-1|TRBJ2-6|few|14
TGCAGTGCGCGATGGAACTCTGGGGCCAACGTCCTGACTTTC
CSARWNSGANVLTF
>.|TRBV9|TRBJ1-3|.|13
TGTGCCAGCAGCGTCCAGGGGTCAGACACCATATATTTT
CASSVQGSDTIYF
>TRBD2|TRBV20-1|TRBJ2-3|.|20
TGCAGTGCTTATCGGGGGACTAGCGGGGGTTCGGATGGGGGCACAGATACGCAGTATTTT
CSAYRGTSGGSDGGTDTQYF
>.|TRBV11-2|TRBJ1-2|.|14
TGTGCCAGCAGCTTAGGTGCAGGCGGTGGTGGCTACACCTTC
CASSLGAGGGGYTF
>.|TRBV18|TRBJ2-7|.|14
TGTGCCCTGCGGCCCAGCAGTATTCCCTACGAGCAGTACTTC
CALRPSSIPYEQYF
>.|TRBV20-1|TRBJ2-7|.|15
TGCAGTGCTAGAGATGGGCTAGCGCTCTCCTGCGAGCAGTACTTC
CSARDGLALSCEQYF
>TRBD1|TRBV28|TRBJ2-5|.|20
TGTGCCAGCAGTCGGTTCCGGGACAGGATATACAAGGCCCCACAAGAGACCCAGTACTTC
CASSRFRDRIYKAPQETQYF
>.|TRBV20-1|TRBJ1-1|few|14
TGCAGTGCTAGCGATATACGTGAGGCGACTGAAGCTTTCTTT
CSASDIREATEAFF
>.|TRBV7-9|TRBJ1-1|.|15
TGTGCCAGCAGCTTAGACGCGGGCGGGAACACTGAAGCTTTCTTT
CASSLDAGGNTEAFF
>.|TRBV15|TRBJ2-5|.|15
TGTGCCACCAGCAGAGATAGGGGACGGGAAGAGACCCAGTACTTC
CATSRDRGREETQYF
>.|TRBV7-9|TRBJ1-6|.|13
TGTGCCAGCAGCTTAGCGGAGGGATCACCCCTCCACTTT
CASSLAEGSPLHF
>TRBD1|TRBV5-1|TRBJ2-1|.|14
TGCGCCAGCAGCTTAGGGGGCGAGTACAATGAGCAGTTCTTC
CASSLGGEYNEQFF
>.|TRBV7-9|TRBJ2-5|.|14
TGTGCCAGCAGCGCGAAACTGGTACAAGAGACCCAGTACTTC
CASSAKLVQETQYF
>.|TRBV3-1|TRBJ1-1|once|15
TGTGCCAGCAGCCACGGAAGGGGGGCACAATCTGAAGCTTTCTTT
CASSHGRGAQSEAFF
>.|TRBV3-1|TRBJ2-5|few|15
TGTGCCAGCAGCCAAGGGCCAGGGGCCCTAGAGACCCAGTACTTC
CASSQGPGALETQYF
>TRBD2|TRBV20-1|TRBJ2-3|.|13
TGCAGTTTCTATGAGGGAGGGACAGATACGCAGTATTTT
CSFYEGGTDTQYF
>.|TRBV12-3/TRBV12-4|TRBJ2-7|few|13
TGTGCCAGCAGCCTAGCCTTATACTACGAGCAGTACTTC
CASSLALYYEQYF
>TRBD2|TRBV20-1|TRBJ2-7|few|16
TGCAGTGCTAGACCCCGACTAGCGGTAAGCTCCTACGAGCAGTACTTC
CSARPRLAVSSYEQYF
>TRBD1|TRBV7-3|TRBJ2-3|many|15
TGTGCCAGCAGCGCCCGGACAGGGCTCACAGATACGCAGTATTTT
CASSARTGLTDTQYF